The clone carrying this T cell receptor beta chain was recorded many times. Its antigen remains unknown. The sample comes from a study of early T cells in non-severe SARS-CoV-2 infection. Study context: Whole-blood bulk RNA, unsorted, was sequenced, and chains were unpaired. Study outcomes and limitations: Anti-spike CD8 specificities were favored by VDJdb matching, whose results missed private and CD4 specificities.

Looked up from germline, CDR1 is SEHNR and CDR2 is FQNEAQ (reference sequence). V gave up 2 bases and J gave up 6 bases, with 11 bases separating them. The length of the CDR3 is 15 residues. The library protocol tagged individual cDNA molecules with unique molecular identifiers. In TCRdb, the 5' RACE reads were re-called with MiXCR into one record per CDR3 protein. The sample shows nearly 80,000 distinct CDR3 sequences, 10% to 15% of them seen only once. This clonotype was sampled from an adult who was a healthcare worker with PCR-confirmed SARS-CoV-2 infection or an uninfected control (not recorded which). The chain recombines TRBV7-9 with TRBJ1-6, with D uncertain. Specimen: whole blood. DNA for the CDR3: TGTGCCAGCAGCTTATTGGAACGGATTAATTCACCCCTCCACTTT. This gives the protein CASSLLERINSPLHF.